This T cell receptor beta chain was recovered during a study of spatial heterogeneity in lung cancer. TCRdb analysed the 5' RACE reads with MiXCR anew, one entry per CDR3 protein. The profile shows around 100,000 distinct CDR3 sequences, about 4.6% of them singletons. This clonotype has a count of ten or more. Antigen: not known. The CDR3 runs to 18 residues. Germline V gene lookup returns CDR1 SGHDT and CDR2 YYEEEE. V was pared by 0 bases and J by 4 bases, with 19 bases between. Time point defined: sample taken at primary tumor resection. Points from the study as a whole: The number of expanded tumor alpha and beta chains correlated with mutation number.

The receptor comes from a male donor with early-stage non-small cell lung cancer. The sequencing here drew on lung tumor tissue, taken at surgery. The chain recombines TRBV5-6 with TRBJ2-2, with D perhaps matching TRBD1 (6 bases). In nucleotides, the CDR3 is TGTGCCAGCAGCTTGGAGGCTGCAGGGGCCGGTTTCACCGGGGAGCTGTTTTTT. This encodes CASSLEAAGAGFTGELFF.